The 27 T cell receptor beta chains given below trace back to one sample, sequenced in a study of long-term antiretroviral therapy in people with HIV (dated by TCRdb to between 2021 and 2023). The immunoSEQ hsTCRB v3.0 assay was used at survey level resolution to sequence the TRB variable region. TCRdb provides this immuneACCESS table in a form limited to in-frame rearrangements. Some clones are lacking; in checked studies, under half of them reflect an unresolved V gene, and why the rest are absent is not known. A total of more than 25,000 clones appear in this sample, roughly 80% of them only once. The top ten clones comprise approximately 9.5% of the sample. The sequences come from unsorted PBMCs, collected 3 years after starting antiretroviral therapy. These receptors came from a man aged 35-49 years with HIV.

CDR3 nucleotide sequence: TGCAGTGCTAATAGCGGGTACGAGCAGTACTTC. It is translated as CSANSGYEQYF. The chain employs TRBV20-1 and TRBJ2-7; TRBD2 agrees at 7 bases. Trimming at V came to 4 bases and at J to 4 bases, leaving 1 base not matched to a gene. CDR1 and CDR2 from the germline V gene are DFQATT and SNEGSKA (reference sequence). The CDR3 extends over 11 amino acids.

The chain links TRBV5-1 to TRBJ2-1; the match to TRBD2 covers 14 bases. Germline CDR1 SGHRS, CDR2 YFSETQ. This CDR3 spans 17 amino acids. V shed 0 bases and J 4 bases; nucleotides not matched to a gene: 3. The CDR3 loop reads CASSLDGLAGGYNEQFF. In nucleotides, the CDR3 is TGCGCCAGCAGCTTGGATGGACTAGCGGGGGGATACAATGAGCAGTTCTTC. Full variable domain (rest looked up from reference TRBV5-1 and TRBJ2-1): KAGVTQTPRYLIKTRGQQVTLSCSPISGHRSVSWYQQTPGQGLQFLFEYFSETQRNKGNFPGRFSGRQFSNSRSEMNVSTLELGDSALYLCASSLDGLAGGYNEQFFGPGTRLTVL.

The chain couples TRBV7-2 to TRBJ1-5; no clear D. The CDR3 consists of 14 residues. The germline V gene has CDR1 SGHTA and CDR2 FQGNSA. V lost 5 bases to trimming and J lost 4 bases, with 12 bases between them. In DNA form, the CDR3 reads TGTGCCAGCAGCCCAGAGTACGGAAATCAGCCCCAGCATTTT. Amino acid sequence: CASSPEYGNQPQHF.

The chain recombines TRBV28 with TRBJ1-5; D is possibly TRBD1 (5 bases). The CDR3 is made up of 15 amino acids. Germline CDR1 is MDHEN and CDR2 is SYDVKM. The V and J ends lost 5 bases and 3 bases respectively, with 14 bases between them. The CDR3 DNA is TGTGCCAGCAGTCCTCCGGGACTGAACAATCAGCCCCAGCATTTT. It specifies CASSPPGLNNQPQHF.

The chain combines TRBV14 with TRBJ2-1; weak D call: TRBD1 (5 bases). CDR1 and CDR2 from the germline V gene are SGHDN and FVKESK. Trimming stripped 0 bases from V and 8 bases from J, with 14 bases between. The CDR3 sequence is 15 residues long. CDR3 region: CASSQEQWQGDEQFF. Here the CDR3 DNA reads TGTGCCAGCAGCCAAGAGCAGTGGCAGGGCGATGAGCAGTTCTTC. Together with reference TRBV14 and TRBJ2-1, the CDR3 gives the full variable domain: EAGVTQFPSHSVIEKGQTVTLRCDPISGHDNLYWYRRVMGKEIKFLLHFVKESKQDESGMPNNRFLAERTGGTYSTLKVQPAELEDSGVYFCASSQEQWQGDEQFFGPGTRLTVL.

The chain combines TRBV27 with TRBJ1-4; tentative D call: TRBD1 (5 bases). Germline V CDR1 and CDR2: MNHEY, SMNVEV (reference sequence). The CDR3 is 12 amino acids. Trimming cost V 11 bases and J 2 bases, with 9 bases left between them. CDR3 DNA: TGTGCCTCTCGGGGGACTAATGAAAAACTGTTTTTT. It codes for CASRGTNEKLFF.

V and J are TRBV7-3 and TRBJ2-7; tentatively, D is TRBD2 (5 bases). Germline V lookup: CDR1 SGHTA, CDR2 FQGTGA. The CDR3 has 13 residues. The V end lost 5 bases, the J end lost 5 bases, and 13 bases lay between the germline ends. The CDR3 DNA follows: TGTGCCAGCAGCCGCGAACTAGAACACGAGCAGTACTTC. Amino acid sequence: CASSRELEHEQYF.

The chain joins TRBV7-8 to TRBJ2-1, with 9 bases lining up with TRBD2. The trim removed 2 bases at V and 0 bases at J, leaving 5 bases unmatched. CDR3 length equals 17 residues. CDR1 and CDR2 (germline): SGHVS, FQNEAQ. The CDR3 bases are TGTGCCAGCAGCTTACGCAGCGGGGGGCTCTCCTACAATGAGCAGTTCTTC. Amino acid sequence: CASSLRSGGLSYNEQFF.

The rearrangement joins TRBV2 to TRBJ2-6, with 9 bases matching TRBD1. Germline CDR1 is SNHLY and CDR2 is FYNNEI. The CDR3 extends over 18 amino acids. The J segment lost 1 base and the V segment lost 4 bases, leaving 8 bases of the junction unmatched. The CDR3 DNA follows: TGTGCCAGCAGTGTCACCGGGACAGGGATTTCTGGGGCCAACGTCCTGACTTTC. The encoded protein is CASSVTGTGISGANVLTF. The entire variable domain, with the rest obtained from reference TRBV2 and TRBJ2-6, is as follows: EPEVTQTPSHQVTQMGQEVILRCVPISNHLYFYWYRQILGQKVEFLVSFYNNEISEKSEIFDDQFSVERPDGSNFTLKIRSTKLEDSAMYFCASSVTGTGISGANVLTFGAGSRLTVL.

The chain has TRBV29-1 and TRBJ2-7; 7 bases are a match to TRBD2. Germline V CDR1 and CDR2: SQVTM, ANQGSEA. CDR3 length: 15 residues. The junction had 14 bases not matched to a gene; V was cut back by 7 bases and J by 2 bases. The CDR3 reads CSAHTSLAAPYEQYF. DNA for the CDR3: TGCAGCGCACACACTTCCCTAGCGGCACCCTACGAGCAGTACTTC.

The chain recombines TRBV9 with TRBJ2-7; the match to TRBD1 covers 8 bases. The CDR3 extends over 14 amino acids. The V segment lost 4 bases and the J segment 2 bases; nucleotides outside the gene matches: 5. CDR1 SGDLS and CDR2 YYNGEE come from the germline V gene. CDR3 amino acids: CASSPRTGTYEQYF. CDR3 bases: TGTGCCAGCAGCCCCCGGACAGGGACCTACGAGCAGTACTTC. Based on the CDR3 plus reference TRBV9 and TRBJ2-7, the full variable domain is DSGVTQTPKHLITATGQRVTLRCSPRSGDLSVYWYQQSLDQGLQFLIQYYNGEERAKGNILERFSAQQFPDLHSELNLSSLELGDSALYFCASSPRTGTYEQYFGPGTRLTVT.

The gene calls are TRBV18 and TRBJ2-3; the D gene is possibly TRBD1 (8 bases). The CDR3 totals 16 residues. Trimming cost V 3 bases and J 4 bases, with 17 bases left between them. The germline CDR1 and CDR2 sequences are KGHSH and LQKENI. The CDR3 DNA follows: TGTGCCAGCTCACCTCTACAGGGGGGGGTCTCAGATACGCAGTATTTT. Translating it yields CASSPLQGGVSDTQYF. Filled out from reference TRBV18 and TRBJ2-3, the complete variable domain reads NAGVMQNPRHLVRRRGQEARLRCSPMKGHSHVYWYRQLPEEGLKFMVYLQKENIIDESGMPKERFSAEFPKEGPSILRIQQVVRGDSAAYFCASSPLQGGVSDTQYFGPGTRLTVL.

The chain uses TRBV19 and TRBJ2-3; 9 nucleotides match TRBD1. The ends lost 4 bases at V and 4 bases at J; junction bases unmatched: 12. The CDR3 spans 17 residues. Germline V gene sequence: CDR1 LNHDA, CDR2 SQIVND (reference sequence). Written as DNA, the CDR3 is TGTGCCAGTAGTAAGACCGCCGGGACAGGGTACGCAGATACGCAGTATTTT. It codes for CASSKTAGTGYADTQYF.

V and J are TRBV7-2 and TRBJ2-7; perhaps TRBD2 as D (6 bases). Looked up from germline, CDR1 is SGHTA and CDR2 is FQGNSA. Trimming cost V 6 bases and J 0 bases, with 18 bases left between them. The CDR3 length is 16 residues. The CDR3, as DNA: TGTGCCAGCAGTTTCCTAGCGACCCTCGGCTCCTACGAGCAGTACTTC. It yields the protein CASSFLATLGSYEQYF.

The rearrangement joins TRBV5-4 to TRBJ1-1; tentatively, D is TRBD1 (5 bases). With 1 base removed from V and 1 base from J, the gap between germline ends came to 8 bases. Per germline, CDR1 SGHNT and CDR2 YYREEE (reference sequence). CDR3 length: 14 amino acids. In DNA form, the CDR3 reads TGTGCCAGCAGCTTGAGTGGGGGGAACACTGAAGCTTTCTTT. Translated: CASSLSGGNTEAFF. The full variable domain, in which reference TRBV5-4 and TRBJ1-1 provide the parts outside the CDR3, is ETGVTQSPTHLIKTRGQQVTLRCSSQSGHNTVSWYQQALGQGPQFIFQYYREEENGRGNFPPRFSGLQFPNYSSELNVNALELDDSALYLCASSLSGGNTEAFFGQGTRLTVV.

This chain connects TRBV7-2 to TRBJ2-5, with TRBD2 identical over 8 bases. The CDR3 length is 14 residues. V lost 5 bases and J lost 4; bases outside the gene matches: 6. CDR1 and CDR2 (germline): SGHTA, FQGNSA. The CDR3 nucleotides read TGTGCCAGCAGCACCGGACTAGCATCAGAGACCCAGTACTTC. This translates into CASSTGLASETQYF.

The rearrangement links TRBV19 to TRBJ2-1, with unresolved D. The CDR3 is made up of 13 amino acids. From germline, CDR1 is LNHDA and CDR2 SQIVND (reference sequence). Trimming left V 3 bases short and J 5 bases short, with 8 bases between. The CDR3 DNA follows: TGTGCCAGTAGTATTGAGGTAAACAATGAGCAGTTCTTC. It yields the protein CASSIEVNNEQFF.

V gene TRBV7-3 combines with J gene TRBJ2-6; either TRBD1 or TRBD2 may fit D (7 bases each). Deletions cut 5 bases from V and 0 bases from J, with 17 bases between. CDR1 is SGHTA and CDR2 is FQGTGA in the germline V gene. The CDR3 runs 18 residues. The CDR3 sequence is CASSPATGDYSGANVLTF. As DNA, the CDR3 is TGTGCCAGCAGCCCGGCCACAGGGGACTACTCTGGGGCCAACGTCCTGACTTTC.

This chain links TRBV13 with TRBJ2-1; TRBD2 aligns across 7 bases. The junction had 14 bases not matched to a gene; V was cut back by 7 bases and J by 5 bases. The germline V gene has CDR1 PRHDT and CDR2 FYEKMQ (reference sequence). The CDR3 length is 16 residues. CDR3 coding DNA: TGTGCCAGCATCCTTCTCAGCGGGAATCCTAACAATGAGCAGTTCTTC. Amino acid sequence: CASILLSGNPNNEQFF.

In the case of this clone: In the same sample, other DNA sequences code for this CDR3. This sequence joins TRBV19 and TRBJ2-7; D might be TRBD1 (6 bases). V shed 3 bases and J shed 5 bases, with 14 bases lying between them. Germline V CDR1 and CDR2: LNHDA, SQIVND (reference sequence). CDR3 size: 14 residues. The CDR3 reads CASSIWDNLDEQYF. The CDR3 DNA is TGTGCCAGTAGTATTTGGGACAACCTAGACGAGCAGTACTTC.

The chain couples TRBV6-5 to TRBJ1-1, with D possibly TRBD1 on 5 matching bases. Trimming cost V 6 bases and J 9 bases, with 11 bases left between them. The germline gives CDR1 MNHEY, CDR2 SVGAGI. The CDR3 sequence is 11 residues long. Here the CDR3 DNA reads TGTGCCAGCAGACGTCAGGGAAAAGCTTTCTTT. Protein sequence: CASRRQGKAFF.

V gene TRBV18 combines with J gene TRBJ2-5; 9 positions match TRBD2. Germline loops: CDR1 KGHSH, CDR2 LQKENI. This CDR3 is 15 amino acids long. The ends lost 2 bases at V and 4 bases at J; junction bases unmatched: 5. The CDR3 is CASSPALAGVETQYF. CDR3 coding DNA: TGTGCCAGCTCACCAGCATTAGCGGGAGTAGAGACCCAGTACTTC.

This clone came up a few times. The chain joins TRBV7-2 to TRBJ2-1; 7 bases fit TRBD2. The length of the CDR3 is 14 residues. Germline V gene sequence: CDR1 SGHTA, CDR2 FQGNSA. J gave up 9 bases and V 5 bases, and 10 bases lay outside the gene matches. The CDR3 DNA sequence: TGTGCCAGCAGCCAGACCGGGAGGATATCTGAGCAGTTCTTC. Protein sequence: CASSQTGRISEQFF.

The chain recombines TRBV18 with TRBJ2-5, with D possibly being TRBD1 or TRBD2 (5 bases each). The CDR3 is 15 amino acids. Trimming took 2 bases from V and 1 from J, leaving 11 bases between them. CDR1 and CDR2 from the germline V gene are KGHSH and LQKENI. Written as DNA, the CDR3 is TGTGCCAGCTCACCAGGTACAGGACTCCAAGAGACCCAGTACTTC. Translating it yields CASSPGTGLQETQYF.

V is TRBV19 and J is TRBJ2-2; D is possibly TRBD1 (7 bases). Germline CDR1 is LNHDA and CDR2 is SQIVND (reference sequence). Trimming left V 6 bases short and J 1 base short, with 21 bases between. CDR3 length: 18 amino acids. In DNA form, the CDR3 reads TGTGCCAGTAGCCTAGGGGCAGGGGGGCTCTTGAACACCGGGGAGCTGTTTTTT. This encodes CASSLGAGGLLNTGELFF.

Comments on this clone: The sample holds other DNA sequences that translate to the same CDR3. The chain combines TRBV19 with TRBJ1-1; D not resolved. The CDR3 is made up of 13 amino acids. Germline CDR1 and CDR2: LNHDA and SQIVND (reference sequence). With 3 bases removed from V and 1 base from J, the gap between germline ends came to 6 bases. The chain's CDR3 is CASSIGSNTEAFF. CDR3 nucleotide sequence: TGTGCCAGTAGTATTGGATCGAACACTGAAGCTTTCTTT.

This rearrangement joins TRBV5-1 to TRBJ1-2, with no clear D. Germline-derived CDR1 and CDR2 are SGHRS and YFSETQ. Trimming cost V 1 base and J 0 bases, with 10 bases left between them. The length of the CDR3 is 15 residues. The CDR3 DNA follows: TGCGCCAGCAGCTTGCCCACGGGTTCTAACTATGGCTACACCTTC. It yields the protein CASSLPTGSNYGYTF.